This T cell receptor beta chain was observed in a study of cytomegalovirus exposure and HLA in healthy donors. Study-wide findings and caveats: Most TCRs appeared rarely, but some public TCRs recurred in many donors. It was reported in a later analysis that an Asian-associated ancestry cluster showed fewer N-insertions than the approximately 690-donor mean. TCR beta chain V- and J-gene trimming was linked, in a later analysis, to a missense variant in DCLRE1C.

The CDR3 is made up of 18 amino acids. V was pared by 0 bases and J by 6 bases, with 11 bases of the junction left unmatched. CDR1 LGHNA and CDR2 YNFKEQ come from the germline V gene. It was with 60 Vbeta and 13 Jbeta primers that the PCR ran. Generated by immunoSEQ multiplex PCR, the TCRdb table keeps only in-frame clones and is missing some. The sample records around 130,000 clones, around 70% being singletons. As regards this clone: Antigen specificity is unknown.

The sequenced material came from PBMCs. The clonotype comes from a middle-aged woman in good health and CMV-seropositive. The chain employs TRBV4-2 and TRBJ2-2; 9 nucleotides match TRBD2. The CDR3 coding sequence is TGTGCCAGCAGCCAAGAAAGGATCGGCGGGAGGGCCGCCGGGGAGCTGTTTTTT. It specifies CASSQERIGGRAAGELFF.